This TCR beta chain was identified in a study of T-cell reconstitution after alpha-beta-depleted transplantation in children. TCRbeta library preparation incorporated unique molecular identifiers. TCRdb re-derived calls from the PCR reads in MiXCR, one entry per CDR3 protein. The sample has around 450,000 distinct CDR3 sequences; around two fifths are singletons. General study findings and limits: The origin of alpha-beta T cells about two months after transplant was reportedly several hundred expanded graft clones. Surviving recipient T cells and thymic progenitors produced the high day-60 TCRbeta diversity seen in some patients. T-cell numbers and diversity, one year after transplant, stemmed largely from T cells that were newly produced.

This CDR3 comprises 15 residues. The ends were cut back, 5 bases at V and 8 bases at J, with 22 bases in the middle. Germline CDR1 reads DFQATT; CDR2 reads SNEGSKA (reference sequence). In the case of this clonotype: Its antigen is unidentified.

This TCR was recovered from a girl aged 2 to 9 with aplastic anemia, due to receive a stem cell transplant. Here the sequenced sample was PBMCs, taken before TCRalphabeta/CD19-depleted stem cell transplant. The rearrangement links TRBV20-1 to TRBJ2-1, with D perhaps matching TRBD2 (6 bases). The CDR3 protein is CSAYAGQGGMHEQFF. The CDR3 DNA reads as TGCAGTGCTTACGCTGGGCAGGGAGGTATGCATGAGCAGTTCTTC.